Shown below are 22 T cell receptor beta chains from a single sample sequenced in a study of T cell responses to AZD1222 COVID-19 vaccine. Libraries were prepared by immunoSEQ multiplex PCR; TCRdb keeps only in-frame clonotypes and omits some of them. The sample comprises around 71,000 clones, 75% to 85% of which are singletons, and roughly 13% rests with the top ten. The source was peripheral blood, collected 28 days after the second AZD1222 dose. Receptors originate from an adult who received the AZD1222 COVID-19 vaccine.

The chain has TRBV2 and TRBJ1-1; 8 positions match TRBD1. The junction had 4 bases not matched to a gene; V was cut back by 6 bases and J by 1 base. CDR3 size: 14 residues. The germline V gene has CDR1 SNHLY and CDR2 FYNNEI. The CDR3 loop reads CASSRGQPNTEAFF. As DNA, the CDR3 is TGTGCCAGCAGCAGGGGGCAGCCGAACACTGAAGCTTTCTTT.

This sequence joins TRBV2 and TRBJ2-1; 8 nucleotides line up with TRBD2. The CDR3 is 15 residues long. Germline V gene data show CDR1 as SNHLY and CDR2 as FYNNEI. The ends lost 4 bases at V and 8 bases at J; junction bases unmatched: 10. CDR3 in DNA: TGTGCCAGCAGTGTTCTCCGGGGGGGCCCCGATGAGCAGTTCTTC. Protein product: CASSVLRGGPDEQFF.

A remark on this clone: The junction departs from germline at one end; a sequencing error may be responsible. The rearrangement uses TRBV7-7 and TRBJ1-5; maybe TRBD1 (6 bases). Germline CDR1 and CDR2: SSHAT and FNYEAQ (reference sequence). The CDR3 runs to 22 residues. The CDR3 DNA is TGTGCTAGCAGCCCTAAGGCGGGGGGAGAGAGGTATCAAGGGGGTAGCAATCAGCCCCAGCATTTT. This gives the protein CASSPKAGGERYQGGSNQPQHF.

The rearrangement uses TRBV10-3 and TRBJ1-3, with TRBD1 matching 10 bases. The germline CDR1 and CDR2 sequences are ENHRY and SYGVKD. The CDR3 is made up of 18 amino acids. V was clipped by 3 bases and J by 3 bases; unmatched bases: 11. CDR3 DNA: TGTGCCATCAGTGACTCGTTGTCCCGGGACAGGGGTGGAAACACCATATATTTT. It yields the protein CAISDSLSRDRGGNTIYF.

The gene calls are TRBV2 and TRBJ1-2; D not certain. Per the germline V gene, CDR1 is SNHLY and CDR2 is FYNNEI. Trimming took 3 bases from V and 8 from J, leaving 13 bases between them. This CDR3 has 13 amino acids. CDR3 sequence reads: CASSEPLGVGYTF. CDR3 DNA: TGTGCCAGCAGTGAGCCTCTAGGAGTGGGCTACACCTTC.

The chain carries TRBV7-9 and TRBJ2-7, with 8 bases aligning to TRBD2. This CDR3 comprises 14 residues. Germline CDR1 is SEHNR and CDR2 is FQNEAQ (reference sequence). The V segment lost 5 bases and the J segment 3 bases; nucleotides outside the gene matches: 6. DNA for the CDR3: TGTGCCAGCAGCCCCGGGACTAGTGACTACGAGCAGTACTTC. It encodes CASSPGTSDYEQYF.

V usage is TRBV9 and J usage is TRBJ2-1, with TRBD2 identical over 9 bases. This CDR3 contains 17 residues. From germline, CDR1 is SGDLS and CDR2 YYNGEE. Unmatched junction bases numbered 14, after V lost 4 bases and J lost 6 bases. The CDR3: CASSPQGRASGVNEQFF. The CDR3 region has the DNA TGTGCCAGCAGCCCCCAGGGAAGGGCTAGCGGGGTCAATGAGCAGTTCTTC.

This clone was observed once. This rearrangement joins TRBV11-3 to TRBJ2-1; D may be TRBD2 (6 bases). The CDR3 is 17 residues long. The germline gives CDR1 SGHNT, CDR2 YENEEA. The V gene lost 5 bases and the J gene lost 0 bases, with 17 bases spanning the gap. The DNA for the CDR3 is TGTGCCAGCAGCACCGGGACTCTGAGGAGCTCCTACAATGAGCAGTTCTTC. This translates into CASSTGTLRSSYNEQFF.

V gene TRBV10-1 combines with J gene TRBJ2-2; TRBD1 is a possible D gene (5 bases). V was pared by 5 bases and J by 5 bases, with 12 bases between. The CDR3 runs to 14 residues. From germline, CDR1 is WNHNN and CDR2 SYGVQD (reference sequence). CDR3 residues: CASSQGSSTGELFF. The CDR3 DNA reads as TGCGCCAGCAGTCAGGGATCGAGTACCGGGGAGCTGTTTTTT.

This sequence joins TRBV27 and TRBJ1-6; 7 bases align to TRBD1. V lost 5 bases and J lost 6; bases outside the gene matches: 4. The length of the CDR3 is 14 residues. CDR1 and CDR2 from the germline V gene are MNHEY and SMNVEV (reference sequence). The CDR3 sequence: CASSTYRGNSPLHF. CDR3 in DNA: TGTGCCAGCAGTACCTACAGGGGTAATTCACCCCTCCACTTT.

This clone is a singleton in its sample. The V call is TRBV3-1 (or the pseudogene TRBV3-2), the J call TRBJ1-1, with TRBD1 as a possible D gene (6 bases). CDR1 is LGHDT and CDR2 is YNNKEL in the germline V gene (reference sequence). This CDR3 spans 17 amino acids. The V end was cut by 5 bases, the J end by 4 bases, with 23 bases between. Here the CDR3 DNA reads TGTGCCAGCAGCTCAAGGGGGGGAGGATCACTGTTCACTGAAGCTTTCTTT. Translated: CASSSRGGGSLFTEAFF.

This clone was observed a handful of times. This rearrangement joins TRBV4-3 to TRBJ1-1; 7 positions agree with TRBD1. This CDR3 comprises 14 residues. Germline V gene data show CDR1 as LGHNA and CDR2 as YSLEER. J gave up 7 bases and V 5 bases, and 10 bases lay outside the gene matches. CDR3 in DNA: TGCGCCAGCAGCAGACGACAGGGAGCCGGTGAAGCTTTCTTT. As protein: CASSRRQGAGEAFF.

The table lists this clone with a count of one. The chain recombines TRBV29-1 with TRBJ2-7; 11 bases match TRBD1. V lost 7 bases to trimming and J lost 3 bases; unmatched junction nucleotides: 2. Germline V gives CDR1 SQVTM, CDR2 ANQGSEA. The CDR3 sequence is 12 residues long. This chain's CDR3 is CSAGTGGYEQYF. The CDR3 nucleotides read TGCAGCGCCGGGACAGGGGGCTACGAGCAGTACTTC.

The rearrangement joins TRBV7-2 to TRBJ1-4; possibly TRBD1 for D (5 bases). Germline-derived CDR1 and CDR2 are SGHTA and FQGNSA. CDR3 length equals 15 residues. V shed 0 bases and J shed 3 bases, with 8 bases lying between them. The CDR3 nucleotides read TGTGCCAGCAGCTTAGCCGGGACCTCTAATGAAAAACTGTTTTTT. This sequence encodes CASSLAGTSNEKLFF.

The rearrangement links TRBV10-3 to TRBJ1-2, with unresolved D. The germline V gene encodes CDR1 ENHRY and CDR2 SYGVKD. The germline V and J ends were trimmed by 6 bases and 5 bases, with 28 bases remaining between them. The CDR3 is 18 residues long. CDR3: CAIRNTDWGTQTTYGYTF. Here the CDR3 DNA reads TGTGCCATCAGGAACACAGACTGGGGTACCCAAACCACATATGGCTACACCTTC.

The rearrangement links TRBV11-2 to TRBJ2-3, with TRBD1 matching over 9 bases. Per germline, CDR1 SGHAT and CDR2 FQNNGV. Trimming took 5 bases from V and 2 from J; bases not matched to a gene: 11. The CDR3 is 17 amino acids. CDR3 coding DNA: TGTGCCAGCAGCCCACGGACAGGGGTTATGTCCACAGATACGCAGTATTTT. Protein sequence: CASSPRTGVMSTDTQYF.

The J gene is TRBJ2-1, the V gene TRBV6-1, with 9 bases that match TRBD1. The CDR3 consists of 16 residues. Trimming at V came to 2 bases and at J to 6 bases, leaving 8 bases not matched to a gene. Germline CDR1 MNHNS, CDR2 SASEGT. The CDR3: CASSEWGQGTFNEQFF. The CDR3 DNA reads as TGTGCCAGCAGTGAATGGGGACAGGGAACCTTCAATGAGCAGTTCTTC.

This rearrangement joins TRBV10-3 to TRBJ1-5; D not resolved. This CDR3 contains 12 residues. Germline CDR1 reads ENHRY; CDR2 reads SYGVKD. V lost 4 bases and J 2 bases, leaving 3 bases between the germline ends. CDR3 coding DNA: TGTGCCATCAGTGGGGGCAATCAGCCCCAGCATTTT. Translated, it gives CAISGGNQPQHF.

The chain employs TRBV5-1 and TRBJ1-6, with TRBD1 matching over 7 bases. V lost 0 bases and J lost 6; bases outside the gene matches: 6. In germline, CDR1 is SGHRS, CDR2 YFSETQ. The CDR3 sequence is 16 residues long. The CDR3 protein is CASSLVLAGGNSPLHF. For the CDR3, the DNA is TGCGCCAGCAGCTTGGTATTGGCAGGGGGTAATTCACCCCTCCACTTT.

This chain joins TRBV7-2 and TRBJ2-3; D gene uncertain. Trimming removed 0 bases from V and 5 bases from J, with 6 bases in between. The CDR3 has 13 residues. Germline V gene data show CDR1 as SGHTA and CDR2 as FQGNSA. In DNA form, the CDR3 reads TGTGCCAGCAGCTTAGCGAGGTTAGATACGCAGTATTTT. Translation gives CASSLARLDTQYF.

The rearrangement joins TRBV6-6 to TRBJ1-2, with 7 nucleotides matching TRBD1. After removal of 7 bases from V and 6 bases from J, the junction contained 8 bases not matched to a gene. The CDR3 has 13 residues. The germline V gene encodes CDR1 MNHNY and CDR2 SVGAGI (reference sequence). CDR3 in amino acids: CASTGQVQHGYTF. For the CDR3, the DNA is TGTGCCAGCACAGGACAGGTGCAGCATGGCTACACCTTC.

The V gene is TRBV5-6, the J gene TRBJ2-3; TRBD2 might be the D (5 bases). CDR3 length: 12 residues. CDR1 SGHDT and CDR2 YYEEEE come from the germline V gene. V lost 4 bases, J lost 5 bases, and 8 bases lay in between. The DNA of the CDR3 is TGTGCCAGCAGCAGACTATTAGATACGCAGTATTTT. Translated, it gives CASSRLLDTQYF.